The present TCR beta chain was sequenced within a study of spatial heterogeneity in lung cancer. Study-wide results and limits: Within tumors, counts of expanded alpha and beta TCRs tracked tumor mutation counts.

TCRdb re-called the 5' RACE reads with MiXCR, one entry per CDR3 protein. This sample has about 30,000 distinct CDR3 sequences, with about 6.6% found just once. As to time point: sample taken at primary tumor resection. Details on this clonotype: The antigen is not known.

The CDR3 loop spans 15 amino acids. The germline CDR1 and CDR2 sequences are SQVTM and ANQGSEA. Between the trimmed V and J ends, which lost 4 bases and 0 bases, there was a span of 15 bases. Specimen: lung tumor tissue, collected at surgery. The J gene is TRBJ1-1, the V gene TRBV29-1; possible D gene TRBD1, 5 bases. The receptor was derived from a male donor with early-stage non-small cell lung cancer. This CDR3 reads CSVAAGWGMNTEAFF. CDR3 nucleotides: TGCAGCGTTGCGGCGGGGTGGGGGATGAACACTGAAGCTTTCTTT. Supplemented by reference TRBV29-1 and TRBJ1-1, the full variable domain reads SAVISQKPSRDICQRGTSLTIQCQVDSQVTMMFWYRQQPGQSLTLIATANQGSEATYESGFVIDKFPISRPNLTFSTLTVSNMSPEDSSIYLCSVAAGWGMNTEAFFGQGTRLTVV.